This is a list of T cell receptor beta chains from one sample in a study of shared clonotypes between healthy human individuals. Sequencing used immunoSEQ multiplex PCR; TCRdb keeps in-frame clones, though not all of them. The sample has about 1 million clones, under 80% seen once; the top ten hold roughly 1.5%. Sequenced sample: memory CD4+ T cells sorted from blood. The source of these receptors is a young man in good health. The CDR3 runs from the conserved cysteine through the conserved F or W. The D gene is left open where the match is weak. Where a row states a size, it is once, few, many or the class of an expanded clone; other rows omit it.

CDR3: CASSLSPGSGNEQFF
DNA: TGCGCCAGCAGCTTGTCTCCAGGGAGTGGTAATGAGCAGTTCTTC
size: -
J: TRBJ2-1
D: -
V: TRBV5-1

CDR3: CASSPALTGVNTEAFF
DNA: TGTGCCAGCTCACCAGCCCTGACAGGGGTCAACACTGAAGCTTTCTTT
size: -
J: TRBJ1-1
D: TRBD1
V: TRBV18

CDR3: CASSEKSLGGASLLAKNIQYF
DNA: TGTGCCAGCAGTGAAAAGTCTCTGGGGGGGGCCTCTCTACTAGCCAAAAACATTCAGTACTTC
size: -
J: TRBJ2-4
D: -
V: TRBV6-1

CDR3: CALEIGDLSPNEKLFF
DNA: TGTGCCTTGGAGATCGGGGATTTATCCCCGAATGAAAAACTGTTTTTT
size: -
J: TRBJ1-4
D: -
V: TRBV30

CDR3: CASSKGGGHSTPDGYTF
DNA: TGTGCCAGCAGCAAAGGGGGGGGGCATTCGACCCCAGATGGCTACACCTTC
size: -
J: TRBJ1-2
D: -
V: TRBV5-4

CDR3: CASSYGQGANTEAFF
DNA: TGCGCCAGCAGCTACGGACAGGGGGCGAACACTGAAGCTTTCTTT
size: -
J: TRBJ1-1
D: TRBD1
V: TRBV5-1

CDR3: CASSPGGGNQPQHF
DNA: TGCGCCAGCAGCCCGGGGGGTGGTAATCAGCCCCAGCATTTT
size: -
J: TRBJ1-5
D: -
V: TRBV5-1

CDR3: CASSAQNLASYEQYF
DNA: TGTGCCAGCAGCGCCCAAAATCTAGCGTCCTACGAGCAGTACTTC
size: -
J: TRBJ2-7
D: -
V: TRBV11-2

CDR3: CASSLGELRNSPLHF
DNA: TGCGCCAGCAGCTTAGGAGAATTACGTAATTCACCCCTCCACTTT
size: -
J: TRBJ1-6
D: -
V: TRBV5-1

CDR3: CASSLASGSGNTIYF
DNA: TGTGCCAGCAGCTTAGCATCAGGGAGTGGAAACACCATATATTTT
size: once
J: TRBJ1-3
D: -
V: TRBV7-9

CDR3: CASSRTGLALGTDTQYF
DNA: TGTGCCAGCAGCCGAACGGGACTAGCGTTGGGGACAGATACGCAGTATTTT
size: -
J: TRBJ2-3
D: TRBD2
V: TRBV11-2

CDR3: CASGLSNDEQFF
DNA: TGTGCTAGTGGTTTGTCAAACGATGAGCAGTTCTTC
size: -
J: TRBJ2-1
D: -
V: TRBV12-5

CDR3: CASKNRDGAGELFF
DNA: TGTGCCAGCAAAAACAGGGATGGAGCCGGGGAGCTGTTTTTT
size: -
J: TRBJ2-2
D: -
V: TRBV2

CDR3: CASSRGEGTEAFF
DNA: TGTGCCAGCAGTAGGGGGGAGGGCACTGAAGCTTTCTTT
size: -
J: TRBJ1-1
D: -
V: TRBV2

CDR3: CAWRGQGARYEQYF
DNA: TGTGCCTGGAGGGGACAGGGGGCGAGGTACGAGCAGTACTTC
size: once
J: TRBJ2-7
D: TRBD1
V: TRBV30

CDR3: CASSQGRSGRANEQFF
DNA: TGTGCCAGCAGCCAGGGACGGAGCGGGAGGGCGAATGAGCAGTTCTTC
size: -
J: TRBJ2-1
D: TRBD2
V: TRBV4-2

CDR3: CASSRTSGSLDEQYF
DNA: TGTGCCAGCTCACGGACTAGCGGGAGTCTCGACGAGCAGTACTTC
size: -
J: TRBJ2-7
D: TRBD2
V: TRBV18

CDR3: CASSEYTEAFF
DNA: TGTGCCAGCAGTGAATACACTGAAGCTTTCTTT
size: -
J: TRBJ1-1
D: -
V: TRBV2